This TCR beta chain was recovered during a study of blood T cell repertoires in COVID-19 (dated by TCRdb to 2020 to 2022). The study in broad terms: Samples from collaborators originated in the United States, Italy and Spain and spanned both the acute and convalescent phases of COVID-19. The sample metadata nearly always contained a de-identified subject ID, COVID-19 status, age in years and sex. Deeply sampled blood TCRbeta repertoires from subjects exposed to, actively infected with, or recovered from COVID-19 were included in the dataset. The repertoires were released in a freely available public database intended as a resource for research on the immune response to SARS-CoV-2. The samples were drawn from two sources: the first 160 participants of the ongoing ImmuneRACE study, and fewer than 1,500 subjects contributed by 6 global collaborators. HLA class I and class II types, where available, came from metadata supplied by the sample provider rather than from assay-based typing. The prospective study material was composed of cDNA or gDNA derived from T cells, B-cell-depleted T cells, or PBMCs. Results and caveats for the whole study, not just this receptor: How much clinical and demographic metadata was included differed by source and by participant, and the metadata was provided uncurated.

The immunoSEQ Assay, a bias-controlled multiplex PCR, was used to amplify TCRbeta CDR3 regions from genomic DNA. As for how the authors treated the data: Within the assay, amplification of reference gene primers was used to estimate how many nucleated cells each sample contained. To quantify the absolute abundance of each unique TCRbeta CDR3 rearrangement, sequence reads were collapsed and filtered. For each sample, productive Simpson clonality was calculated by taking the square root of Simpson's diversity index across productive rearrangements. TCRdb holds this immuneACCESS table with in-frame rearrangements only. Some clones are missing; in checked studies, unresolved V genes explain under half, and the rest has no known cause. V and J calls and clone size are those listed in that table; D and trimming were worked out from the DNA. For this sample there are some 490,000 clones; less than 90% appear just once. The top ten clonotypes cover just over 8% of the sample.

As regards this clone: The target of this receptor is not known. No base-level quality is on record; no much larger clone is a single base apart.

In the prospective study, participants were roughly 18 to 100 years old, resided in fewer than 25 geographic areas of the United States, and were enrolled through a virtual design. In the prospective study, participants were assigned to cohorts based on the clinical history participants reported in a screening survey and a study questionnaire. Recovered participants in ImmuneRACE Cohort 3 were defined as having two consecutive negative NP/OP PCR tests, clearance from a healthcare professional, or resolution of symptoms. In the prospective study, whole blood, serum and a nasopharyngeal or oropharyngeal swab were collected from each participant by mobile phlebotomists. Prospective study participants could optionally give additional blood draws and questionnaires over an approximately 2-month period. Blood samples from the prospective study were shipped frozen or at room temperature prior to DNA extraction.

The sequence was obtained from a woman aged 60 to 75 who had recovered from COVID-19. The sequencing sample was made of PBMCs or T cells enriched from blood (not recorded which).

The base sequence is TGTGCCTGGGGAGGCAGCGGGGAGCTGTTTTTT. The resulting protein is CAWGGSGELFF. The rearrangement combines TRBV30 with TRBJ2-2; the D region possibly corresponds to TRBD2 (5 bases align). Spanning cysteine to phenylalanine, the CDR3 consists of 11 amino acids. CDR3 DNA is the only sequence kept; it has 33 bases, read in frame from the first base. Trimming takes 5 bases from V and 7 bases from J, and the germline ends sit 8 bases apart. The germline V gene (reference sequence) sets CDR1 to GTSNPN and CDR2 to SVGIG.